Sequencing of this T cell receptor (beta chain) was carried out in a study of blood T cell repertoires in COVID-19. Study-level background: In each case, the material was cDNA or gDNA derived from T cells, B-cell-depleted T cells, or PBMCs.

In the original workflow: Estimation of nucleated cell counts was performed using reference gene primer amplification. This table comes from immunoSEQ multiplex PCR, and its TCRdb copy is limited to in-frame clones, with some not included. V and J calls and clone size are as listed in that table; D and trimming were resolved from the DNA. The data contain some 200,000 clones, around 83% of them singletons. Of note for this clone: The junction departs from germline at one end; a sequencing error may be responsible.

The CDR3 loop spans 15 amino acids. The V gene's germline CDR1 is MNHEY and CDR2 SVGAGI. This rearrangement joins TRBV6-5 to TRBJ1-3; D call uncertain. Input material: peripheral blood. This clonotype was obtained from a middle-aged woman who had recovered from COVID-19. The CDR3 region has the DNA TGTGCCGGCAGTTACAGCGTATCCTCTGGAAACACCATATATTTT. It translates to CAGSYSVSSGNTIYF.